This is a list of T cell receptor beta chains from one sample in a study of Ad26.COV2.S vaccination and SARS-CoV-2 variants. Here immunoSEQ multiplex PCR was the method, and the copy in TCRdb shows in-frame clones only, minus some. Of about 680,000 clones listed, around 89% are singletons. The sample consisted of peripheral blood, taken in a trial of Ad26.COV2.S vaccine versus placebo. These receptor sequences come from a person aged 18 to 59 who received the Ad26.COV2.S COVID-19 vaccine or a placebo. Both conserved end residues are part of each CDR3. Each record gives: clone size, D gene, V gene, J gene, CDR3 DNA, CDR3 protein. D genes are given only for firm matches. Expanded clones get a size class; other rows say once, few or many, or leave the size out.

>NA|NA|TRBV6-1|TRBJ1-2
TGTGCCAGCAGTGAGCTGGGGAGCTATGGCTACACCTTC
CASSELGSYGYTF
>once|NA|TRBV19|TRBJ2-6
TGTGCCAGTAGTATAGAGACATCATCGTCTGGGGCCAACGTCCTGACTTTC
CASSIETSSSGANVLTF
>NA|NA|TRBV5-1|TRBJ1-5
TGCGCCAGCAGCCTGGACAGCAATCAGCCCCAGCATTTT
CASSLDSNQPQHF
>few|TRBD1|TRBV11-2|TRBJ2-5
TGTGCCAGCAGCTTAGGACTTAGAACAGGGGAAGGAGAGACCCAGTACTTC
CASSLGLRTGEGETQYF
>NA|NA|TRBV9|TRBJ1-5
TGTGCCAGCAGCCAAGGCAGGGAAAACAATCAGCCCCAGCATTTT
CASSQGRENNQPQHF
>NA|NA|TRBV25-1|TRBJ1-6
TGTGCCAGCAGAGAACCGGGGCAGAATTCACCCCTCCACTTT
CASREPGQNSPLHF
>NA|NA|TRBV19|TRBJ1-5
TGTGCCAGTAGTCCCCGAGGGGGACGGAATCAGCCCCAGCATTTT
CASSPRGGRNQPQHF
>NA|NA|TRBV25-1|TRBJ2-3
TGTGCCAGCAGTTACACCAGGACAGTCACGGCTACGCAGTATTTT
CASSYTRTVTATQYF
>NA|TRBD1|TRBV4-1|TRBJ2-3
TGCGCCAGCAGCCAACCGCGGACAGGGGTCAGCACAGATACGCAGTATTTT
CASSQPRTGVSTDTQYF
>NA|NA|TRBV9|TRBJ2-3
TGTGCCAGCAGCGTAGGTGGCACAGATACGCAGTATTTT
CASSVGGTDTQYF
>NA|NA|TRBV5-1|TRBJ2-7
TGCGCCAGCAGCATTAAGGGCTCCTACGAGCAGTACTTC
CASSIKGSYEQYF
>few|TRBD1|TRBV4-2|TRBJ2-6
TGTGCCAGCAGCCAAGCCAGGGGGACATCTGGGGCCAACGTCCTGACTTTC
CASSQARGTSGANVLTF
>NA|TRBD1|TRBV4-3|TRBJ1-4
TGCGCCAGCAGCCAAGATATTACAGGGGGCGCTTTACTGTTTTTT
CASSQDITGGALLFF
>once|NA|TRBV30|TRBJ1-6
TGTGCCTGGAGCCCCGAGACAGTTGGAGTTTCACCCCTCCACTTT
CAWSPETVGVSPLHF
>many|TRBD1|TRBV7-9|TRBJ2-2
TGTGCCAGCAGCCAACTGGGACAGGGTGACACCGGGGAGCTGTTTTTT
CASSQLGQGDTGELFF
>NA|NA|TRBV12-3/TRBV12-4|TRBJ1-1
TGTGCCAGCAGTTTAGCGCTAAGGGGGGCTTTCTTT
CASSLALRGAFF
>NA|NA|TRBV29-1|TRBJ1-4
TGCAGCGCCACTCTCTCAGGGGATGGTCTGTTTTTT
CSATLSGDGLFF
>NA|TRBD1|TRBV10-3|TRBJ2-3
TGTGCCATCAGTGAGCCCGGACAGGGCAAAGATACGCAGTATTTT
CAISEPGQGKDTQYF
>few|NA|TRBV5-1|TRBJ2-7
TGCGCCAGCAGCTTGAGGGAGTTCAGCGAGCAGTACTTC
CASSLREFSEQYF